One and the same sample provided the 25 T cell receptor beta chains below, sequenced in a study of T-cell reconstitution after alpha-beta-depleted transplantation in children. The library targeted TCRbeta and was prepared with unique molecular identifiers. A single record per CDR3 protein comes from TCRdb applying MiXCR to the PCR reads. The table shows some 550,000 distinct CDR3 sequences, with 20% to 25% occurring only once. Sequencing used PBMCs, mostly from graft donor cells, obtained 360 days after TCRalphabeta/CD19-depleted stem cell transplant. The receptors were sampled from a boy in the first two years of life who had a stem cell transplant for acute myeloid leukemia, so the T cells may come from the graft donor.

The table lists this clonotype with many counts. The chain carries TRBV7-9 and TRBJ2-1; D not certain. The CDR3 length is 16 residues. Germline-derived CDR1 and CDR2 are SEHNR and FQNEAQ (reference sequence). Between the trimmed V and J ends, which lost 4 bases and 2 bases, there was a span of 15 bases. The CDR3 loop is CASSSQFKVTYNEQFF. The CDR3 region has the DNA TGTGCCAGCAGCTCCCAATTTAAGGTAACCTACAATGAGCAGTTCTTC.

This clonotype was seen only a few times. This CDR3 fails to terminate in the conserved phenylalanine or tryptophan, so it likely reflects a read error. The DNA is omitted, as the CDR3 cannot be located on it reliably, and the CDR3 follows TCRdb's listing. The J gene is TRBJ2-5, the V gene TRBV5-5; whether TRBD2, the table's D call, matches the DNA was not checked. Germline lookup yields CDR1 SGHKS and CDR2 YYEKEE (reference sequence). The CDR3 is 14 residues long, ends included. CDR3 sequence: CASSPTSGGAFSLI.

This clonotype occurred a few times. The V and J genes are TRBV20-1 and TRBJ1-1, with D possibly matching TRBD1 (6 bases). The CDR3 consists of 14 residues. CDR1 and CDR2 (germline): DFQATT, SNEGSKA (reference sequence). V lost 7 bases and J 5 bases, leaving 20 bases between the germline ends. CDR3 in amino acids: CSGPGPRGGTEAFF. The CDR3 nucleotides are TGCAGTGGCCCGGGCCCCCGAGGGGGAACTGAAGCTTTCTTT.

The chain employs TRBV10-1 and TRBJ1-2, with 7 positions matching TRBD1. After removal of 11 bases from V and 1 base from J, the junction contained 7 bases not matched to a gene. CDR1 and CDR2 from the germline V gene are WNHNN and SYGVQD (reference sequence). This CDR3 comprises 13 residues. This CDR3 reads CAGGQSINYGYTF. CDR3 bases: TGCGCCGGGGGACAGAGCATTAACTATGGCTACACCTTC.

This clonotype was seen at least ten times. The V and J genes are TRBV20-1 and TRBJ2-5, with D possibly being TRBD1 (6 bases). The CDR3 spans 13 residues. The germline CDR1 and CDR2 sequences are DFQATT and SNEGSKA (reference sequence). The V gene lost 1 base and the J gene lost 4 bases, with 10 bases spanning the gap. As DNA, the CDR3 is TGCAGTGCTAGAGCGCAGGGGCTAGAGACCCAGTACTTC. It specifies CSARAQGLETQYF.

The rearrangement uses TRBV6-1 and TRBJ2-7; TRBD2 is a possible D gene (5 bases). There are 14 residues in the CDR3. CDR1 and CDR2 (germline): MNHNS, SASEGT. Trimming took off 2 bases at V and 1 base at J, with 9 bases between the two ends. The CDR3 DNA sequence: TGTGCCAGCAGTGAAAACGGGGTTTCCTACGAGCAGTACTTC. Translation gives CASSENGVSYEQYF.

This clonotype has a handful of counts. The gene calls are TRBV5-1 and TRBJ1-6; tentatively, D is TRBD1 (6 bases). This CDR3 comprises 15 residues. Trimming removed 2 bases at V and 9 bases at J, with 15 bases between. From germline, CDR1 is SGHRS and CDR2 YFSETQ. Here the CDR3 DNA reads TGCGCCAGCAGCTTAGCCGGGACACCCAGTTCACCCCTCCACTTT. Residues: CASSLAGTPSSPLHF.

This clonotype has a count of ten or more. V gene TRBV7-9 combines with J gene TRBJ2-3; 7 bases are a match to TRBD2. This CDR3 contains 15 residues. Germline CDR1 SEHNR, CDR2 FQNEAQ (reference sequence). The J segment lost 6 bases and the V segment lost 5 bases, leaving 11 bases of the junction unmatched. As DNA, the CDR3 is TGTGCCAGCAGCCCTAGTCCGGGACTATCCGATACGCAGTATTTT. Protein: CASSPSPGLSDTQYF. Using reference TRBV7-9 and TRBJ2-3 for the parts outside the CDR3, the full variable domain is DTGVSQNPRHKITKRGQNVTFRCDPISEHNRLYWYRQTLGQGPEFLTYFQNEAQLEKSRLLSDRFSAERPKGSFSTLEIQRTEQGDSAMYLCASSPSPGLSDTQYFGPGTRLTVL.

The chain couples TRBV12-3 or TRBV12-4 to TRBJ1-5; D may be TRBD1 (6 bases). The CDR3 loop spans 13 amino acids. V lost 5 bases and J 7 bases, leaving 12 bases between the germline ends. CDR3 coding DNA: TGTGCCAGCAGTGCCCAGGGGTGGCAGCCCCAGCATTTT. Translated: CASSAQGWQPQHF.

V gene TRBV5-1 combines with J gene TRBJ2-2; D possibly uses TRBD1 or TRBD2 (5 bases each). The CDR3 has 16 amino acids. Germline-derived CDR1 and CDR2 are SGHRS and YFSETQ. V lost 6 bases and J 8 bases, leaving 23 bases between the germline ends. The CDR3 DNA reads TGCGCCAGCATCCTTCATCCGGGACGGCCTCGGGGGGAGCTGTTTTTT. Translation: CASILHPGRPRGELFF.

This clonotype was recorded a few times. This rearrangement joins TRBV19 to TRBJ1-6; D ambiguous. This CDR3 contains 13 residues. Trimming shortened V by 11 bases and J by 7 bases, and 15 bases separated the two germline ends. Germline V lookup: CDR1 LNHDA, CDR2 SQIVND (reference sequence). The CDR3 region has the DNA TGTGCCGTCCGGCGGGGAGGCAATTCACCCCTCCACTTT. Amino acid sequence: CAVRRGGNSPLHF.

In this sample, this clonotype turned up once. The gene calls are TRBV2 and TRBJ2-4, with D possibly matching TRBD1 (6 bases). V was pared by 2 bases and J by 7 bases, with 9 bases between. The CDR3 extends over 13 amino acids. The V gene's germline CDR1 is SNHLY and CDR2 FYNNEI. In nucleotides, the CDR3 is TGTGCCAGCAGTGAAAGGACAGATAACATTCAGTACTTC. Its translation: CASSERTDNIQYF.

The genes are TRBV20-1 and TRBJ1-1; unclear D gene. The V gene's germline CDR1 is DFQATT and CDR2 SNEGSKA (reference sequence). This CDR3 is 16 amino acids long. The V end lost 0 bases, the J end lost 0 bases, and 14 bases lay between the germline ends. CDR3 amino acids: CSARDRQVTMNTEAFF. In nucleotides, the CDR3 is TGCAGTGCTAGAGATCGCCAGGTGACCATGAACACTGAAGCTTTCTTT.

This clonotype has a handful of counts. This chain connects TRBV27 to TRBJ2-7; 8 bases align to TRBD1. V lost 6 bases to trimming and J lost 7 bases; unmatched junction nucleotides: 8. This CDR3 comprises 13 residues. Germline lookup yields CDR1 MNHEY and CDR2 SMNVEV (reference sequence). The CDR3 nucleotides read TGTGCCAGCAGGGATCTGGACAGGGAAGAGCAGTACGTC. It specifies CASRDLDREEQYV.

This clonotype was picked up many times. The chain couples TRBV5-1 to TRBJ2-1, with D unclear. There are 15 residues in the CDR3. Deletions cut 2 bases from V and 0 bases from J, with 9 bases between. CDR1 and CDR2 (germline): SGHRS, YFSETQ. Here the CDR3 DNA reads TGCGCCAGCAGCTTTGGTAGCAGCTCCTACAATGAGCAGTTCTTC. Translation: CASSFGSSSYNEQFF. The whole variable domain, filled in from reference TRBV5-1 and TRBJ2-1, reads KAGVTQTPRYLIKTRGQQVTLSCSPISGHRSVSWYQQTPGQGLQFLFEYFSETQRNKGNFPGRFSGRQFSNSRSEMNVSTLELGDSALYLCASSFGSSSYNEQFFGPGTRLTVL.

This clonotype was seen more than once but under ten times. The rearrangement links TRBV10-3 to TRBJ1-1, with D uncertain. This CDR3 region has 11 residues. Trimming removed 6 bases at V and 5 bases at J, with 7 bases between. In germline, CDR1 is ENHRY, CDR2 SYGVKD. The CDR3 DNA reads as TGTGCCATCAGCAGAGGGACTGAAGCTTTCTTT. As protein: CAISRGTEAFF.

The chain joins TRBV7-7 to TRBJ2-7; D ambiguous. Looked up from germline, CDR1 is SSHAT and CDR2 is FNYEAQ (reference sequence). The CDR3 is 14 amino acids. Trimming took off 2 bases at V and 5 bases at J, with 13 bases between the two ends. The CDR3 nucleotides are TGTGCCAGCAGCTTAACTCAGGTTACCCACGAGCAGTACGTC. It encodes CASSLTQVTHEQYV.

This CDR3 is CATSDFPSGGRTDTQYF. The CDR3 DNA reads TGTGCCACCAGTGATTTCCCTAGCGGGGGGAGGACAGATACGCAGTATTTT. The genes are TRBV24-1 and TRBJ2-3, with 11 bases aligning to TRBD2. The V segment lost 1 base and the J segment 3 bases; nucleotides outside the gene matches: 5. This CDR3 has 17 residues. CDR1 is KGHDR and CDR2 is SFDVKD in the germline V gene.

The V gene is TRBV7-8, the J gene TRBJ2-7; TRBD1 is a possible D gene (5 bases). The V end lost 5 bases, the J end lost 3 bases, and 20 bases lay between the germline ends. The CDR3 spans 16 residues. Per the germline V gene, CDR1 is SGHVS and CDR2 is FQNEAQ. For the CDR3, the DNA is TGTGCCAGCAGCCTCCGAGCAGGGTGGCCTCTCTACGAGCAGTACTTC. Translating it yields CASSLRAGWPLYEQYF. Combining the CDR3 with reference TRBV7-8 and TRBJ2-7 gives the whole variable domain GAGVSQSPRYKVAKRGQDVALRCDPISGHVSLFWYQQALGQGPEFLTYFQNEAQLDKSGLPSDRFFAERPEGSVSTLKIQRTQQEDSAVYLCASSLRAGWPLYEQYFGPGTRLTVT.

The table lists this clonotype with many counts. Here the CDR3 reads CASAAGLLKGEQYV. CDR3 nucleotides: TGTGCCAGCGCGGCAGGACTCTTAAAGGGCGAGCAGTACGTC. The gene calls are TRBV28 and TRBJ2-7, with D possibly being TRBD2 (5 bases). V was cut by 8 bases and J by 6 bases, with 20 bases left in between. This CDR3 has 14 amino acids. Germline assignment: CDR1 MDHEN and CDR2 SYDVKM.

This clonotype was counted a few times. The chain couples TRBV10-3 to TRBJ2-7, with D unresolved. Trimming pared 11 bases from V and 3 bases from J, leaving 23 bases between. Germline V gene sequence: CDR1 ENHRY, CDR2 SYGVKD. CDR3 length: 15 amino acids. The CDR3 DNA reads TGTGCCGCGCTGCCTCTCCCCTCAGCGAACTACGAGCAGTACTTC. It translates to CAALPLPSANYEQYF.

This chain connects TRBV4-2 to TRBJ1-6; the match to TRBD1 covers 7 bases. CDR3 length: 16 residues. V lost 1 base to trimming and J lost 11 bases; unmatched junction nucleotides: 11. CDR1 LGHNA and CDR2 YNFKEQ come from the germline V gene. Here the CDR3 DNA reads TGTGCCAGCAGCCAAGTAGGTCAGGGGGGTCGGACACCCCTCCACTTT. Translating it yields CASSQVGQGGRTPLHF.

This clonotype was recorded at least ten times. V usage is TRBV7-2 and J usage is TRBJ2-3; no definite D call. Trimming stripped 2 bases from V and 1 base from J, with 10 bases between. Per the germline V gene, CDR1 is SGHTA and CDR2 is FQGNSA. The CDR3 runs to 15 residues. The CDR3 sequence is CASSLRYSGTDTQYF. In DNA form, the CDR3 reads TGTGCCAGCAGCTTAAGGTACTCAGGCACAGATACGCAGTATTTT.

The chain uses TRBV20-1 and TRBJ2-7; no reliable D call. This CDR3 comprises 12 residues. V dropped 3 bases and J dropped 1 base, with 7 bases sitting between them. CDR1 is DFQATT, CDR2 SNEGSKA, per germline (reference sequence). As DNA, the CDR3 is TGCAGTGCTAGTGAGGAATCCTACGAGCAGTACGTC. Protein sequence: CSASEESYEQYV.

The chain has TRBV12-3 or TRBV12-4 and TRBJ1-5; no reliable D call. This CDR3 has 15 residues. V lost 3 bases to trimming and J lost 9 bases, with 18 bases between them. CDR3 residues: CASSLVGVAIWPQHF. Written as DNA, the CDR3 is TGTGCCAGCAGTTTGGTCGGGGTAGCAATTTGGCCCCAGCATTTT.